Below, 18 T cell receptor beta chains from the same sample are listed, as sequenced in a study of monozygotic twins with inflammatory bowel disease. With the 5' RACE reads reprocessed, TCRdb shows one record per CDR3 protein and no DNA. The sample spans more than 350,000 distinct CDR3 sequences; the ten largest clones claim about 2.3%. The sequenced material came from blood. All receptors come from a human donor with ulcerative colitis or Crohn's disease, or a healthy co-twin of an affected twin (not recorded which).

The CDR3 spells CASSPGLNSYEQYF. J is TRBJ2-7 and V is TRBV18. CDR3 length equals 14 residues. The germline CDR1 and CDR2 sequences are KGHSH and LQKENI.

The J gene is TRBJ1-1, the V gene TRBV7-9; TCRdb's assignment of TRBD1 cannot be checked, as there is no DNA. CDR1 is SEHNR and CDR2 is FQNEAQ in the germline V gene (reference sequence). The CDR3 covers 13 residues. CDR3 in amino acids: CASSSTGIPEAFF.

The J gene is TRBJ2-1, the V gene TRBV30. Germline-derived CDR1 and CDR2 are GTSNPN and SVGIG (reference sequence). This CDR3 has 15 residues. The CDR3: CAWSGRLGSYNEQFF.

The rearrangement joins TRBV18 to TRBJ2-7; TCRdb picks TRBD2, but there is no DNA to check that call. CDR1 is KGHSH, CDR2 LQKENI, per germline. The CDR3 extends over 14 amino acids. CDR3 loop: CASSPGLGVYEQYF.

This rearrangement joins TRBV6-1 to TRBJ1-1; there is no DNA to check the TCRdb D call of TRBD1. The CDR3 length is 15 residues. From germline, CDR1 is MNHNS and CDR2 SASEGT. CDR3: CASSQNRGLGTEAFF.

This chain uses TRBV5-1 with TRBJ2-1; there is no DNA to check the TCRdb D call of TRBD1. This CDR3 has 17 residues. CDR1 SGHRS and CDR2 YFSETQ come from the germline V gene. The CDR3 loop is CASSRGQGGSFGDEQFF.

The chain couples TRBV6-1 to TRBJ1-2; TCRdb proposes TRBD1, but this gene call is untestable without DNA. Germline V lookup: CDR1 MNHNS, CDR2 SASEGT. The CDR3 spans 13 residues. The CDR3 region is CASSEPGNYGYTF.

The chain's CDR3 is CASSTGPPGAYEQYF. The rearrangement links TRBV7-9 to TRBJ2-7; TCRdb indicates TRBD1, and absent DNA this call remains unverified. CDR1 is SEHNR, CDR2 FQNEAQ, per germline (reference sequence). The CDR3 totals 15 residues.

The chain combines TRBV6-1 with TRBJ2-2; TCRdb picks TRBD1, but there is no DNA to check that call. Germline CDR1 reads MNHNS; CDR2 reads SASEGT. The CDR3 length is 16 residues. CDR3 in amino acids: CASSPGDTANTGELFF.

The chain links TRBV7-9 to TRBJ2-1; lacking DNA, the TRBD1 call made by TCRdb goes unchecked. CDR3 size: 15 residues. CDR1 SEHNR and CDR2 FQNEAQ come from the germline V gene (reference sequence). Here the CDR3 reads CASSPTGLSSNEQFF. The full variable domain, rest sourced from reference TRBV7-9 and TRBJ2-1, is DTGVSQNPRHKITKRGQNVTFRCDPISEHNRLYWYRQTLGQGPEFLTYFQNEAQLEKSRLLSDRFSAERPKGSFSTLEIQRTEQGDSAMYLCASSPTGLSSNEQFFGPGTRLTVL.

This chain links TRBV24-1 with TRBJ2-5; the TCRdb D gene call, TRBD1, has no DNA to confirm it. Per germline, CDR1 KGHDR and CDR2 SFDVKD. The CDR3 has 15 residues. The CDR3 loop is CATSDPGTGQETQYF.

The chain employs TRBV7-2 and TRBJ2-1; TCRdb names TRBD1, which stays unverified in the absence of DNA. Germline lookup yields CDR1 SGHTA and CDR2 FQGNSA. The CDR3 contains 15 residues. The CDR3: CASSISGGTYNEQFF.

The CDR3 loop is CSVLVGASYEQYF. This chain joins TRBV29-1 and TRBJ2-7; the TRBD1 assignment by TCRdb is unverifiable without DNA. CDR3 length equals 13 residues. Germline loops: CDR1 SQVTM, CDR2 ANQGSEA.

The rearrangement joins TRBV5-1 to TRBJ2-5; TCRdb lists TRBD2, though no DNA is available to test this call. The CDR3 runs 16 residues. Germline V CDR1 and CDR2: SGHRS, YFSETQ. CDR3 sequence: CASSTGGHAGRETQYF.

The chain employs TRBV12-3 or TRBV12-4 and TRBJ2-3; TCRdb names TRBD2, which stays unverified in the absence of DNA. CDR3 length: 21 amino acids. CDR3 in amino acids: CASSLGIGLAGGPLIGDTQYF.

This chain joins TRBV7-9 and TRBJ1-6; TCRdb indicates TRBD1, and absent DNA this call remains unverified. CDR1 is SEHNR and CDR2 is FQNEAQ in the germline V gene (reference sequence). The CDR3 length is 14 residues. The chain's CDR3 is CASSPGAYNSPLHF. Using reference TRBV7-9 and TRBJ1-6 for the parts outside the CDR3, the full variable domain is DTGVSQNPRHKITKRGQNVTFRCDPISEHNRLYWYRQTLGQGPEFLTYFQNEAQLEKSRLLSDRFSAERPKGSFSTLEIQRTEQGDSAMYLCASSPGAYNSPLHFGNGTRLTVT.

V and J are TRBV18 and TRBJ2-5. The CDR3 runs to 13 residues. Per the germline V gene, CDR1 is KGHSH and CDR2 is LQKENI. CDR3 residues: CASSPQVGGTQYF.

This chain uses TRBV5-1 with TRBJ2-7; as DNA is missing, the TRBD2 call by TCRdb cannot be tested. CDR1 is SGHRS, CDR2 YFSETQ, per germline. The CDR3 is 14 amino acids. The CDR3 region is CASSRGAGSYEQYF.